This T cell receptor (beta chain) was found in a study of OX40 agonist ivuxolimab in advanced cancers. Germline CDR1 is MNHNS and CDR2 is SASEGT. V lost 11 bases and J 1 base, leaving 13 bases between the germline ends. CDR3 length equals 13 residues. The assay was immunoSEQ multiplex PCR, and TCRdb's table has in-frame clones only and misses some. The table includes around 18,000 clones, 72% detected once. The chain recombines TRBV6-1 with TRBJ2-3; no clear D gene. The receptor was derived from an adult with an advanced solid tumor such as melanoma, head and neck, liver or kidney cancer. Sequencing was performed on CD4+ or CD8+ T cells sorted from blood, taken in a trial of the OX40 agonist ivuxolimab. The CDR3 coding sequence is TGTGCCCCCCCAGCGCCGGGCACAGATACGCAGTATTTT. Translating gives CAPPAPGTDTQYF.